The 21 T cell receptor beta chains below all came from one sample that was sequenced in a study of blood T cell repertoires in COVID-19. Data came from immunoSEQ multiplex PCR; TCRdb stores just in-frame clones and leaves some out. The sample holds over 200,000 clones, around 86% seen once. What was sequenced was peripheral blood. The receptors come from an elderly man with acute or convalescent COVID-19.

The V gene is TRBV15, the J gene TRBJ2-7; the D gene is possibly TRBD2 (6 bases). The CDR3 sequence is 13 residues long. Germline values: CDR1 LNHNV, CDR2 YYDKDF (reference sequence). Trimming stripped 0 bases from V and 7 bases from J, with 10 bases between. CDR3 region: CATSRDTAGEQYV. Written as DNA, the CDR3 is TGTGCCACCAGCAGAGACACGGCGGGGGAGCAGTACGTC.

The rearrangement joins TRBV5-1 to TRBJ2-3; D perhaps matches TRBD1 (6 bases). The CDR3 is 14 residues long. V lost 6 bases and J 6 bases, leaving 17 bases between the germline ends. Per germline, CDR1 SGHRS and CDR2 YFSETQ. The CDR3 is CASTLSGQGDTQYF. The CDR3, as DNA: TGCGCCAGCACCCTTTCTGGGCAGGGGGATACGCAGTATTTT.

CDR3 in DNA: TGTGCCAGCAGCGTAGACAGCGGGGCAAATTCACCCCTCCACTTT. The encoded protein is CASSVDSGANSPLHF. This chain joins TRBV9 and TRBJ1-6; a weak D match, TRBD1 (5 bases). Germline V CDR1 and CDR2: SGDLS, YYNGEE. The ends were cut back, 0 bases at V and 7 bases at J, with 11 bases in the middle. The CDR3 runs 15 residues.

The chain links TRBV10-3 to TRBJ2-7; D remains ambiguous. Trimming pared 6 bases from V and 2 bases from J, leaving 8 bases between. Per germline, CDR1 ENHRY and CDR2 SYGVKD. The length of the CDR3 is 12 residues. This CDR3 is CAIRGAPYEQYF. The CDR3 DNA is TGTGCCATCAGAGGAGCCCCCTACGAGCAGTACTTC.

The rearrangement joins TRBV11-2 to TRBJ2-7; 11 bases fit TRBD1. Germline CDR1 and CDR2: SGHAT and FQNNGV. J was trimmed by 4 bases and V by 5 bases; bases with no gene match: 16. The CDR3 loop spans 18 amino acids. The DNA for the CDR3 is TGTGCCAGCAGCCCACACCCAGCCGGGACAGGGGGAATATACGAGCAGTACGTC. It encodes CASSPHPAGTGGIYEQYV.

The chain joins TRBV7-8 to TRBJ1-2; D gene unclear. V shed 5 bases and J shed 5 bases, with 15 bases lying between them. CDR3 length: 14 amino acids. CDR1 is SGHVS and CDR2 is FQNEAQ in the germline V gene. CDR3 sequence reads: CASSPSNGWYGYTF. CDR3 sequence (DNA): TGTGCCAGCAGCCCATCAAATGGCTGGTATGGCTACACCTTC.

The rearrangement joins TRBV24-1 to TRBJ1-5; 9 nucleotides line up with TRBD1. The length of the CDR3 is 17 residues. The ends lost 3 bases at V and 2 bases at J; junction bases unmatched: 7. Per the germline V gene, CDR1 is KGHDR and CDR2 is SFDVKD. This chain's CDR3 is CATSDNRGLVGNQPQHF. CDR3 coding DNA: TGTGCCACCAGTGATAACAGGGGGCTGGTGGGCAATCAGCCCCAGCATTTT.

This clone was seen a single time. The chain couples TRBV18 to TRBJ2-5, with 8 bases matching TRBD1. The CDR3 loop spans 13 amino acids. Germline V gene sequence: CDR1 KGHSH, CDR2 LQKENI. Trimming removed 6 bases from V and 5 bases from J; junction bases left unmatched: 5. The CDR3, as DNA: TGTGCCAGCTCGAGGACAGGGAGGGAGACCCAGTACTTC. This encodes CASSRTGRETQYF. The full variable domain, in which reference TRBV18 and TRBJ2-5 provide the parts outside the CDR3, is NAGVMQNPRHLVRRRGQEARLRCSPMKGHSHVYWYRQLPEEGLKFMVYLQKENIIDESGMPKERFSAEFPKEGPSILRIQQVVRGDSAAYFCASSRTGRETQYFGPGTRLLVL.

This chain joins TRBV3-1 (or the pseudogene TRBV3-2) and TRBJ2-2; tentatively, D is TRBD1 (6 bases). CDR1 LGHDT and CDR2 YNNKEL come from the germline V gene (reference sequence). Trimming shortened V by 8 bases and J by 7 bases, and 11 bases separated the two germline ends. The CDR3 covers 12 residues. CDR3 DNA: TGTGCCAGCGAACGAGGGGGCGGGGAGCTGTTTTTT. Translated: CASERGGGELFF.

J is TRBJ2-1 and V is TRBV18; perhaps TRBD1 as D (6 bases). Germline V gene sequence: CDR1 KGHSH, CDR2 LQKENI. CDR3 size: 15 residues. V lost 0 bases to trimming and J lost 2 bases, with 8 bases between them. This chain's CDR3 is CASSPPTGPYNEQFF. DNA for the CDR3: TGTGCCAGCTCACCACCGACAGGTCCCTACAATGAGCAGTTCTTC.

The V call is TRBV28, the J call TRBJ1-3, with 7 nucleotides matching TRBD1. Germline V gene data show CDR1 as MDHEN and CDR2 as SYDVKM. The CDR3 extends over 15 amino acids. The junction had 12 bases not matched to a gene; V was cut back by 6 bases and J by 7 bases. The CDR3: CASSATGSFWNTIYF. The CDR3 DNA reads TGTGCCAGCAGCGCGACAGGGTCGTTTTGGAACACCATATATTTT.

The CDR3 spells CASSLRGDYNEQFF. In nucleotides, the CDR3 is TGTGCCAGCAGCTTAAGGGGGGACTACAATGAGCAGTTCTTC. J is TRBJ2-1 and V is TRBV7-3; weak D call: TRBD2 (6 bases). Trimming pared 1 base from V and 3 bases from J, leaving 7 bases between. Per germline, CDR1 SGHTA and CDR2 FQGTGA. The CDR3 spans 14 residues.

V usage is TRBV18 and J usage is TRBJ2-3; TRBD2 matches 7 bases. The CDR3 spans 13 residues. In germline, CDR1 is KGHSH, CDR2 LQKENI. V was pared by 4 bases and J by 6 bases, with 4 bases of the junction left unmatched. CDR3 loop: CASSQLASDTQYF. The CDR3 bases are TGTGCCAGCTCACAACTAGCGTCCGATACGCAGTATTTT.

The rearrangement joins TRBV3-1 (or the pseudogene TRBV3-2) to TRBJ2-1; 8 bases fit TRBD2. V trimming: 1 base; J trimming: 4 bases; junction bases outside the gene matches: 12. The CDR3 has 18 amino acids. CDR1 LGHDT and CDR2 YNNKEL come from the germline V gene (reference sequence). In DNA, the CDR3 is TGTGCCAGCAGCCAAGGAAGGCTGGTTAGCGGGGTTTACAATGAGCAGTTCTTC. Amino acids: CASSQGRLVSGVYNEQFF.

The rearrangement links TRBV7-3 to TRBJ1-2; D is possibly TRBD1 (6 bases). Germline V gives CDR1 SGHTA, CDR2 FQGTGA. The ends were cut back, 3 bases at V and 6 bases at J, with 11 bases in the middle. This CDR3 comprises 13 residues. CDR3 nucleotide sequence: TGTGCCAGCAGCTTCGACAGGCAGGATGGCTACACCTTC. Residues: CASSFDRQDGYTF.

This CDR3 is CASSAGGQQETQYF. CDR3 DNA: TGCGCCAGCAGTGCGGGAGGACAGCAAGAGACCCAGTACTTC. This rearrangement joins TRBV10-1 to TRBJ2-5; D may be TRBD2 (7 bases). In germline, CDR1 is WNHNN, CDR2 SYGVQD (reference sequence). Trimming shortened V by 4 bases and J by 2 bases, and 11 bases separated the two germline ends. This CDR3 is 14 amino acids long.

In DNA, the CDR3 is TGTGCCAGCAGTGAATGGGACAGGGGCTACCTTAGCTATGGCTACACCTTC. This codes for CASSEWDRGYLSYGYTF. This rearrangement joins TRBV6-1 to TRBJ1-2; 10 bases map to TRBD1. This CDR3 is 17 amino acids long. V shed 2 bases and J 4 bases; nucleotides not matched to a gene: 10. The germline gives CDR1 MNHNS, CDR2 SASEGT.

This sequence joins TRBV6-6 and TRBJ2-7; 9 positions match TRBD2. The CDR3 length is 14 residues. The V segment lost 6 bases and the J segment 7 bases; nucleotides outside the gene matches: 10. The germline V gene has CDR1 MNHNY and CDR2 SVGAGI (reference sequence). This chain's CDR3 is CASSLTSGGGEQYF. DNA of the CDR3: TGTGCCAGCAGCCTGACTAGCGGAGGCGGGGAGCAGTACTTC.

The chain links TRBV10-1 to TRBJ2-1; no clear D gene. Germline CDR1 and CDR2: WNHNN and SYGVQD (reference sequence). V was trimmed by 1 base and J by 4 bases, leaving 8 bases between them. The CDR3 runs 14 residues. The CDR3 protein is CASSECKRYNEQFF. In DNA form, the CDR3 reads TGCGCCAGCAGTGAGTGTAAGCGTTACAATGAGCAGTTCTTC.

This clone is labeled as large. The rearrangement uses TRBV7-8 and TRBJ2-7, with 10 nucleotides matching TRBD1. There are 15 residues in the CDR3. V was clipped by 4 bases and J by 5 bases; unmatched bases: 8. The V gene's germline CDR1 is SGHVS and CDR2 FQNEAQ. The CDR3 loop is CASSSRDRGKDEQYV. CDR3 coding DNA: TGTGCCAGCAGCTCCCGGGACAGGGGTAAGGACGAGCAGTACGTC.

This clone was counted once. The V call is TRBV7-2, the J call TRBJ1-2; D uncertain. Germline CDR1 and CDR2: SGHTA and FQGNSA. The CDR3 consists of 14 residues. Deletions cut 1 base from V and 7 bases from J, with 13 bases between. CDR3 DNA: TGTGCCAGCAGCTTAGGAGGAGTGGGTGGTGGCTACACCTTC. This encodes CASSLGGVGGGYTF.